This T cell receptor beta chain was recorded in a study of blood T cell repertoires in COVID-19. CDR1 and CDR2 (germline): DFQATT, SNEGSKA (reference sequence). Trimming shortened V by 5 bases and J by 3 bases, and 8 bases separated the two germline ends. There are 11 residues in the CDR3. Original analysis: Cell counts per sample came from amplifying reference gene primers. Sequencing used immunoSEQ multiplex PCR; TCRdb keeps in-frame clones, though not all of them. For V, J and clone size, that table is used; D and trimming come from the DNA. The sample yields around 190,000 clones, around 86% seen once.

Sequenced sample: peripheral blood. The receptor comes from a woman in her 70s with COVID-19, enrolled during active disease. This rearrangement joins TRBV20-1 to TRBJ2-7; D call uncertain. CDR3 loop: CSAYLYYEQYF. DNA for the CDR3: TGCAGTGCTTACCTCTACTACGAGCAGTACTTC.